The 24 T cell receptor beta chains below come from one sample, sequenced in a study of a mutant IDH1 vaccine in newly diagnosed glioma. Generated by immunoSEQ multiplex PCR, the TCRdb table keeps only in-frame clones and is missing some. The sample lists approximately 60,000 clones, around 83% occurring once. The time point is: week 23, last vaccination. Each dose delivered 300 ug of mutant IDH1 20-mer peptide subcutaneously with imiquimod. Antigens for these TCRs are unknown. Sequences were derived from PBMCs, sampled from a glioma patient whose treatment included an IDH1 peptide vaccine. The source of these receptors is a young man with glioma.

The chain has TRBV2 and TRBJ2-5; D remains ambiguous. Germline CDR1 SNHLY, CDR2 FYNNEI. This CDR3 region has 14 residues. V dropped 7 bases and J dropped 0 bases, with 12 bases sitting between them. The CDR3 DNA follows: TGTGCCAGCAAGGAAGAGGTGTACCAAGAGACCCAGTACTTC. This gives the protein CASKEEVYQETQYF.

This clone has just one count. The rearrangement joins TRBV7-8 to TRBJ1-1, with TRBD1 identical over 7 bases. V lost 0 bases, J lost 5 bases, and 6 bases stayed unmatched. CDR1 and CDR2 (germline): SGHVS, FQNEAQ. The CDR3 runs to 15 residues. The chain's CDR3 is CASSLAKGAGTEAFF. DNA of the CDR3: TGTGCCAGCAGCTTAGCGAAGGGGGCAGGTACTGAAGCTTTCTTT.

The V and J genes are TRBV11-2 and TRBJ2-7, with D possibly TRBD1 on 7 matching bases. The CDR3 is 16 residues long. The V gene lost 5 bases and the J gene lost 6 bases, with 23 bases spanning the gap. Germline lookup yields CDR1 SGHAT and CDR2 FQNNGV. Here the CDR3 DNA reads TGTGCCAGCAGCCACACGACAGGGAAGGAGGGGGGCGAGCAGTACTTC. Translated, it gives CASSHTTGKEGGEQYF.

The gene calls are TRBV28 and TRBJ2-1, with a possible D match to TRBD2 (6 bases). The CDR3 contains 17 residues. The V gene lost 6 bases and the J gene lost 8 bases, with 26 bases spanning the gap. The germline V gene encodes CDR1 MDHEN and CDR2 SYDVKM. The CDR3 coding sequence is TGTGCCAGCAGCTCCCACTCGGGGCGGGGCCCCGAGGATGAGCAGTTCTTC. It encodes CASSSHSGRGPEDEQFF.

The chain is built from TRBV4-1 and TRBJ2-3; 7 bases match TRBD1. Germline V gene sequence: CDR1 MGHRA, CDR2 YSYEKL. The length of the CDR3 is 18 residues. The V and J ends lost 0 bases and 2 bases, in that order; junction bases with no gene match: 11. CDR3 amino acids: CASSQDREGGTITDTQYF. The CDR3 nucleotides are TGCGCCAGCAGCCAAGATAGGGAAGGGGGCACAATCACAGATACGCAGTATTTT.

This chain joins TRBV28 and TRBJ1-2, with no clear D. V gave up 4 bases and J gave up 2 bases, with 11 bases separating them. CDR1 and CDR2 from the germline V gene are MDHEN and SYDVKM. This CDR3 is built from 14 residues. The CDR3 sequence is CASSYKVVNYGYTF. The CDR3 DNA follows: TGTGCCAGCAGTTATAAAGTTGTCAACTATGGCTACACCTTC.

The CDR3 loop reads CASSVGRGDEQYF. As DNA, the CDR3 is TGTGCCAGCAGCGTAGGAAGGGGTGACGAGCAGTACTTC. The rearrangement links TRBV9 to TRBJ2-7, with D perhaps TRBD1 (5 bases). Germline loops: CDR1 SGDLS, CDR2 YYNGEE. The V end was cut by 0 bases, the J end by 5 bases, with 9 bases between. The CDR3 has 13 residues.

The chain combines TRBV11-2 with TRBJ2-7; TRBD2 matches at 8 bases. The V and J ends lost 5 bases and 2 bases, in that order; junction bases with no gene match: 8. Germline lookup yields CDR1 SGHAT and CDR2 FQNNGV. This CDR3 contains 15 residues. DNA for the CDR3: TGTGCCAGCAGCCTTCTCGGGGGGGACGCCTACGAGCAGTACTTC. Protein sequence: CASSLLGGDAYEQYF. The whole variable domain, filled in from reference TRBV11-2 and TRBJ2-7, reads EAGVAQSPRYKIIEKRQSVAFWCNPISGHATLYWYQQILGQGPKLLIQFQNNGVVDDSQLPKDRFSAERLKGVDSTLKIQPAKLEDSAVYLCASSLLGGDAYEQYFGPGTRLTVT.

The chain links TRBV27 to TRBJ2-7; D tentatively reads TRBD1 or TRBD2 (5 bases each). The CDR3 length is 16 residues. From germline, CDR1 is MNHEY and CDR2 SMNVEV (reference sequence). The V and J ends lost 4 bases and 5 bases respectively, with 21 bases between them. CDR3 coding DNA: TGTGCCAGCAGTTCCCCCCGGGACGGAACATCTCACGAGCAGTACTTC. Its protein is CASSSPRDGTSHEQYF.

This clone was seen once. The rearrangement links TRBV7-9 to TRBJ1-6; no firm D call. Per germline, CDR1 SEHNR and CDR2 FQNEAQ (reference sequence). The CDR3 totals 15 residues. The germline V and J ends were trimmed by 5 bases and 7 bases, with 15 bases remaining between them. DNA of the CDR3: TGTGCCAGCAGCCCGAAGGGTAACCAAAATTCACCCCTCCACTTT. It yields the protein CASSPKGNQNSPLHF.

The chain's CDR3 is CASSSGQNEQYF. In nucleotides, the CDR3 is TGCGCCAGCAGCTCAGGTCAGAACGAGCAGTACTTC. The V call is TRBV5-1, the J call TRBJ2-7; D remains ambiguous. V shed 3 bases and J shed 5 bases, with 9 bases lying between them. This CDR3 is 12 amino acids long. Germline loops: CDR1 SGHRS, CDR2 YFSETQ.

V and J are TRBV7-9 and TRBJ1-6, with D maybe TRBD1 (5 bases). Trimming stripped 4 bases from V and 5 bases from J, with 12 bases between. Looked up from germline, CDR1 is SEHNR and CDR2 is FQNEAQ (reference sequence). There are 15 residues in the CDR3. CDR3 DNA sequence: TGTGCCAGCAGCTACCGGGACGGAAATAATTCACCCCTCCACTTT. This gives the protein CASSYRDGNNSPLHF.

This chain connects TRBV27 to TRBJ2-7; D assignment may be TRBD1 or TRBD2 (5 bases each). The CDR3 runs to 13 residues. Germline-derived CDR1 and CDR2 are MNHEY and SMNVEV (reference sequence). V lost 4 bases and J 5 bases, leaving 12 bases between the germline ends. CDR3 in DNA: TGTGCCAGCAGTTCCCTGGGGGTCCACGAGCAGTACTTC. Its translation is CASSSLGVHEQYF.

The chain combines TRBV6-1 with TRBJ1-2; 8 nucleotides match TRBD1. Per germline, CDR1 MNHNS and CDR2 SASEGT. V lost 4 bases to trimming and J lost 6 bases; unmatched junction nucleotides: 4. The CDR3 has 13 amino acids. The CDR3 coding sequence is TGTGCCAGCAGTGCCCGACAGGGGCATGGCTACACCTTC. It is translated as CASSARQGHGYTF.

A few counts support this clone. The CDR3 coding sequence is TGTGCCTGGAATATGGGACGTCAAACAGGCGCTTTCTTT. It yields the protein CAWNMGRQTGAFF. The rearrangement joins TRBV30 to TRBJ1-1, with TRBD1 as a possible D gene (5 bases). Trimming shortened V by 4 bases and J by 11 bases, and 20 bases separated the two germline ends. Germline V CDR1 and CDR2: GTSNPN, SVGIG (reference sequence). The CDR3 totals 13 residues.

A few counts support this clone. The CDR3: CSVFGQGTVEAFF. The CDR3 nucleotides are TGCAGCGTGTTCGGACAGGGAACCGTTGAAGCTTTCTTT. The chain links TRBV29-1 to TRBJ1-1; 8 nucleotides agree with TRBD1. This CDR3 has 13 amino acids. V was clipped by 6 bases and J by 7 bases; unmatched bases: 10. CDR1 and CDR2 from the germline V gene are SQVTM and ANQGSEA.

V is TRBV2 and J is TRBJ1-5, with a tentative D call TRBD1 (6 bases). This CDR3 is built from 15 residues. Per germline, CDR1 SNHLY and CDR2 FYNNEI. V was clipped by 6 bases and J by 2 bases, with 14 bases between them. The CDR3 region has the DNA TGTGCCAGCAGCGACCAGGGGTTTGGCAATCAGCCCCAGCATTTT. Residues: CASSDQGFGNQPQHF.

The rearrangement joins TRBV9 to TRBJ2-3, with D possibly matching TRBD2 (6 bases). V shed 5 bases and J shed 2 bases, with 12 bases lying between them. Germline V gives CDR1 SGDLS, CDR2 YYNGEE. The CDR3 runs to 14 residues. The CDR3 region has the DNA TGTGCCAGCAGTGCCGGGGGTCCCACAGATACGCAGTATTTT. Its protein product is CASSAGGPTDTQYF.

The chain has TRBV29-1 and TRBJ2-3; D is uncertain. Between the trimmed V and J ends, which lost 2 bases and 2 bases, there was a span of 8 bases. The CDR3 consists of 13 residues. Germline V gene sequence: CDR1 SQVTM, CDR2 ANQGSEA. This chain's CDR3 is CSVERGITDTQYF. CDR3 nucleotides: TGCAGCGTTGAAAGAGGAATCACAGATACGCAGTATTTT.

This rearrangement joins TRBV7-9 to TRBJ1-6, with 7 nucleotides matching TRBD1. The V gene end was trimmed by 5 bases and the J gene end by 7 bases; junction bases not matched to a gene: 11. CDR1 is SEHNR, CDR2 FQNEAQ, per germline (reference sequence). The CDR3 runs 16 residues. In DNA form, the CDR3 reads TGTGCCAGCAGCCATTCAACAGGGGCACCAAATTCACCCCTCCACTTT. Protein sequence: CASSHSTGAPNSPLHF.

This clone came up a few times. The V call is TRBV28, the J call TRBJ1-2; 9 nucleotides match TRBD1. Germline CDR1 MDHEN, CDR2 SYDVKM. The CDR3 length is 15 residues. V was pared by 2 bases and J by 5 bases, with 6 bases of the junction left unmatched. CDR3 loop: CASSLNRGRLYGYTF. CDR3 DNA: TGTGCCAGCAGTTTAAACAGGGGGCGCCTGTATGGCTACACCTTC.

This clone appeared a single time. V and J are TRBV5-4 and TRBJ1-2; D uncertain. The CDR3 is made up of 15 amino acids. The germline V and J ends were trimmed by 0 bases and 8 bases, with 17 bases remaining between them. Germline CDR1 and CDR2: SGHNT and YYREEE (reference sequence). The CDR3 reads CASSLDSLLSTGYTF. In nucleotides, the CDR3 is TGTGCCAGCAGCTTGGACAGCCTATTGTCAACGGGCTACACCTTC.

There are a few counts of this clone. The sample contains more than one DNA sequence encoding this CDR3. This chain joins TRBV5-5 and TRBJ1-5, with 9 nucleotides matching TRBD1. Trimming removed 5 bases from V and 0 bases from J; junction bases left unmatched: 3. The CDR3 is 15 amino acids. CDR1 is SGHKS and CDR2 is YYEKEE in the germline V gene (reference sequence). DNA of the CDR3: TGTGCCAGCAGTCGGACAGGGGATAGCAATCAGCCCCAGCATTTT. Translating it yields CASSRTGDSNQPQHF. Full variable domain (remainder filled in from reference TRBV5-5 and TRBJ1-5): DAGVTQSPTHLIKTRGQQVTLRCSPISGHKSVSWYQQVLGQGPQFIFQYYEKEERGRGNFPDRFSARQFPNYSSELNVNALLLGDSALYLCASSRTGDSNQPQHFGDGTRLSIL.

The chain links TRBV9 to TRBJ2-1, with D unresolved. V was pared by 0 bases and J by 9 bases, with 13 bases between. The CDR3 covers 14 residues. Germline CDR1 is SGDLS and CDR2 is YYNGEE. The chain's CDR3 is CASSVALTDGEQFF. The CDR3 region has the DNA TGTGCCAGCAGCGTAGCACTGACGGATGGTGAGCAGTTCTTC.